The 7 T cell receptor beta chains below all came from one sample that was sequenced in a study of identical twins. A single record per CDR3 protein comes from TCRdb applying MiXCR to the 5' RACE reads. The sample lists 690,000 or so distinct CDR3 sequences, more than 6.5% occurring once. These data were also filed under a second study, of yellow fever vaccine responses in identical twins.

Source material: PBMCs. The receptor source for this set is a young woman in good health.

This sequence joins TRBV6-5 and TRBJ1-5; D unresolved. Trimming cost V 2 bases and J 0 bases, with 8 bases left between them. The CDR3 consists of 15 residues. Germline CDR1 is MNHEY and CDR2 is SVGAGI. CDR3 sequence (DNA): TGTGCCAGCAGTTACCTGTCAAATAGCAATCAGCCCCAGCATTTT. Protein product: CASSYLSNSNQPQHF.

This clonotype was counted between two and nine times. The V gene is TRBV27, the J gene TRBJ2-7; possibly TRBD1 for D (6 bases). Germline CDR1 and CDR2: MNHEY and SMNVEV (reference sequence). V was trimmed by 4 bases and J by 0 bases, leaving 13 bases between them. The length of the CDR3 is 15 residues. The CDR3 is CASSYVRDTSYEQYF. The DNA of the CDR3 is TGTGCCAGCAGTTATGTACGGGACACCTCCTACGAGCAGTACTTC.

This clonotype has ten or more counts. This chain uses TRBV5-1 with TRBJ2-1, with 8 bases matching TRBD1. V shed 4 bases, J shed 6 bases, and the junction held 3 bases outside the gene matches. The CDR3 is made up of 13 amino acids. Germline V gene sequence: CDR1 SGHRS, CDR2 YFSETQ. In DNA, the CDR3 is TGCGCCAGCAGCGGGCAGGGGGCCAATGAGCAGTTCTTC. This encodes CASSGQGANEQFF.

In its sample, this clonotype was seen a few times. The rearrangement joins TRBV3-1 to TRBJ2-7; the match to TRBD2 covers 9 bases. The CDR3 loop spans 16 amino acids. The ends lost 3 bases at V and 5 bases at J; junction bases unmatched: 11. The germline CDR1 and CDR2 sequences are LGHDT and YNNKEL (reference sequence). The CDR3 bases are TGTGCCAGCAGCCAGGTCCCGGGACTAGCTACCGACGAGCAGTACTTC. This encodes CASSQVPGLATDEQYF.

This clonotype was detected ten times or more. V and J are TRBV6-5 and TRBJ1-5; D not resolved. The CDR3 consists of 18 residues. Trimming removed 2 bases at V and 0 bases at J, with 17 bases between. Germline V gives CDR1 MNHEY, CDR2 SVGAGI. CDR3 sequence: CASSYTLSTDGSNQPQHF. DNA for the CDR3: TGTGCCAGCAGTTACACACTGTCAACGGACGGTAGCAATCAGCCCCAGCATTTT.

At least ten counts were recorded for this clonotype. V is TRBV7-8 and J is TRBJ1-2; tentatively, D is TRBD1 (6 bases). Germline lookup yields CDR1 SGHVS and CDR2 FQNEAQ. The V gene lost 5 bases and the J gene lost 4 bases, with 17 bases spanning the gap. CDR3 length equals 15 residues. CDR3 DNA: TGTGCCAGCAGCCTACCGGGACAAAATATCTATGGCTACACCTTC. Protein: CASSLPGQNIYGYTF.

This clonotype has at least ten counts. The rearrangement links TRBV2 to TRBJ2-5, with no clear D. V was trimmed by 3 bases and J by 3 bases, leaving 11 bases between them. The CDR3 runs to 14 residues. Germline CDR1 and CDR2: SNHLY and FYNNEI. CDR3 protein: CASSDQNAEETQYF. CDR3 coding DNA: TGTGCCAGCAGTGACCAGAACGCTGAAGAGACCCAGTACTTC.